Presented here are 26 T cell receptor beta chains from one specimen sequenced in a study of radiation and T cells in renal cell carcinoma. Treatment indicated: treatment-naive control, cytoreductive nephrectomy. Sequenced by immunoSEQ multiplex PCR; TCRdb stores in-frame clones only, minus some. Altogether some 16,000 clones are present, 58% being singletons, with the ten largest covering approximately 10%. The input for sequencing was tumor tissue, taken from a patient whose treatment was nephrectomy without radiotherapy. Receptor source: a man aged 35-49 years with renal cell carcinoma.

The chain couples TRBV19 to TRBJ1-1, with D possibly being TRBD1 (5 bases). The germline V gene has CDR1 LNHDA and CDR2 SQIVND (reference sequence). V was cut by 6 bases and J by 3 bases, with 17 bases left in between. This CDR3 contains 15 residues. The CDR3 coding sequence is TGTGCCAGTAGGCGTGACCAGGGAAGGGACACTGAAGCTTTCTTT. Residues: CASRRDQGRDTEAFF.

The J gene is TRBJ2-2, the V gene TRBV5-5; D ambiguous. The V gene's germline CDR1 is SGHKS and CDR2 YYEKEE (reference sequence). Between the trimmed V and J ends, which lost 1 base and 2 bases, there was a span of 0 bases. The CDR3 runs 12 residues. CDR3 sequence reads: CASSLNTGELFF. Here the CDR3 DNA reads TGTGCCAGCAGCTTGAACACCGGGGAGCTGTTTTTT.

The genes are TRBV18 and TRBJ2-7; D is unresolved. The CDR3 is made up of 13 amino acids. Trimming stripped 3 bases from V and 5 bases from J, with 11 bases between. Looked up from germline, CDR1 is KGHSH and CDR2 is LQKENI. CDR3 DNA sequence: TGTGCCAGCTCACCCAGTCTCCCTGACGAGCAGTACTTC. It yields the protein CASSPSLPDEQYF.

This clone was counted a few times. Here the CDR3 reads CASSLNDRDGYTF. The CDR3 DNA sequence: TGTGCCAGCTCACTCAACGACAGGGATGGCTACACCTTC. This sequence joins TRBV18 and TRBJ1-2; TRBD1 matches 7 bases. From germline, CDR1 is KGHSH and CDR2 LQKENI. The CDR3 is made up of 13 amino acids. The ends lost 4 bases at V and 6 bases at J; junction bases unmatched: 5.

The V and J genes are TRBV4-1 and TRBJ2-7; no definite D call. The V end was cut by 4 bases, the J end by 2 bases, with 18 bases between. Germline V lookup: CDR1 MGHRA, CDR2 YSYEKL. The length of the CDR3 is 16 residues. CDR3 sequence reads: CASSRFSSSETYEQYF. The CDR3 coding sequence is TGCGCCAGCAGCCGATTCAGTTCTTCAGAGACCTACGAGCAGTACTTC.

This chain uses TRBV5-6 with TRBJ1-2, with D unresolved. This CDR3 has 15 amino acids. Between the trimmed V and J ends, which lost 1 base and 2 bases, there was a span of 12 bases. Germline CDR1 is SGHDT and CDR2 is YYEEEE. Here the CDR3 reads CASSLSPGVNYGYTF. The CDR3 DNA sequence: TGTGCCAGCAGCTTGAGCCCGGGTGTGAACTATGGCTACACCTTC.

The chain joins TRBV5-1 to TRBJ2-1; possible D gene TRBD2, 5 bases. Trimming cost V 0 bases and J 0 bases, with 10 bases left between them. In germline, CDR1 is SGHRS, CDR2 YFSETQ. The CDR3 is made up of 16 amino acids. The CDR3 DNA is TGCGCCAGCAGCTTGGCCCCGGGGAGCTCCTACAATGAGCAGTTCTTC. Its translation is CASSLAPGSSYNEQFF.

The genes are TRBV7-9 and TRBJ1-1; D possibly corresponds to TRBD1 (5 bases). The CDR3 contains 12 residues. V lost 5 bases, J lost 11 bases, and 15 bases lay in between. Germline V gives CDR1 SEHNR, CDR2 FQNEAQ (reference sequence). CDR3 bases: TGTGCCAGCAGCGGTTTGGGGGGTGAGGCTTTCTTT. The encoded protein is CASSGLGGEAFF. Combining the CDR3 with reference TRBV7-9 and TRBJ1-1 gives the whole variable domain DTGVSQNPRHKITKRGQNVTFRCDPISEHNRLYWYRQTLGQGPEFLTYFQNEAQLEKSRLLSDRFSAERPKGSFSTLEIQRTEQGDSAMYLCASSGLGGEAFFGQGTRLTVV.

The rearrangement joins TRBV6-6 to TRBJ2-3, with 8 nucleotides matching TRBD1. This CDR3 has 16 residues. The trim removed 6 bases at V and 2 bases at J, leaving 10 bases unmatched. Germline CDR1 is MNHNY and CDR2 is SVGAGI (reference sequence). CDR3 DNA sequence: TGTGCCAGCAGGGACGGGACAGGTGGATTCACAGATACGCAGTATTTT. As protein: CASRDGTGGFTDTQYF.

The chain recombines TRBV5-1 with TRBJ1-5; D perhaps matches TRBD1 (5 bases). CDR1 is SGHRS, CDR2 YFSETQ, per germline. Trimming cost V 4 bases and J 0 bases, with 11 bases left between them. CDR3 size: 15 residues. This chain's CDR3 is CASSPGDNSNQPQHF. CDR3 nucleotide sequence: TGCGCCAGCAGCCCGGGGGATAATAGCAATCAGCCCCAGCATTTT.

Within the sample, this clone is medium-sized (0.01 to 0.1%). This chain connects TRBV27 to TRBJ2-2; D may be TRBD1 (6 bases). V was cut by 5 bases and J by 4 bases, with 11 bases left in between. This CDR3 spans 14 amino acids. Germline V gene lookup returns CDR1 MNHEY and CDR2 SMNVEV (reference sequence). DNA of the CDR3: TGTGCCAGCAGTCTGGGGGCGAGCACCGGGGAGCTGTTTTTT. Translated, it gives CASSLGASTGELFF.

V is TRBV15 and J is TRBJ1-6; D remains unclear. V was trimmed by 4 bases and J by 4 bases, leaving 14 bases between them. This CDR3 comprises 16 residues. The V gene's germline CDR1 is LNHNV and CDR2 YYDKDF (reference sequence). The CDR3 DNA sequence: TGTGCCACCAGCAAAACATCCGGAGGGTATAATTCACCCCTCCACTTT. This codes for CATSKTSGGYNSPLHF.

With regard to this clone: A read error is the likely source, as a far larger clone sits one nucleotide away. The J gene is TRBJ1-5, the V gene TRBV4-2; D remains ambiguous. This CDR3 has 14 residues. Trimming took off 0 bases at V and 4 bases at J, with 7 bases between the two ends. CDR1 is LGHNA and CDR2 is YNFKEQ in the germline V gene. This CDR3 reads CASSQDPVNQPQHF. The CDR3 DNA sequence: TGTGCCAGCAGCCAAGACCCGGTTAATCAGCCCCAGCATTTT.

The gene calls are TRBV27 and TRBJ1-1; TRBD1 is a possible D gene (5 bases). The germline V gene has CDR1 MNHEY and CDR2 SMNVEV (reference sequence). CDR3 size: 15 residues. V lost 6 bases and J 0 bases, leaving 14 bases between the germline ends. The CDR3, as DNA: TGTGCCAGCAGGAGGGGTAGGGGTATGAACACTGAAGCTTTCTTT. It yields the protein CASRRGRGMNTEAFF.

This clone was seen once. The chain joins TRBV5-4 to TRBJ2-3; no definite D call. This CDR3 is 11 amino acids long. CDR1 is SGHNT and CDR2 is YYREEE in the germline V gene (reference sequence). Trimming pared 4 bases from V and 6 bases from J, leaving 6 bases between. The DNA for the CDR3 is TGTGCCAGCAGCCTGTTGGATACGCAGTATTTT. Translation: CASSLLDTQYF.

This chain joins TRBV6-5 and TRBJ1-1, with D maybe TRBD1 (6 bases). V lost 6 bases, J lost 7 bases, and 18 bases lay in between. Per the germline V gene, CDR1 is MNHEY and CDR2 is SVGAGI. The length of the CDR3 is 14 residues. CDR3 residues: CASRKGGSANEAFF. CDR3 coding DNA: TGTGCCAGCAGGAAAGGGGGGTCAGCAAATGAAGCTTTCTTT.

This clone showed up just once. The V and J genes are TRBV6-5 and TRBJ2-2; D ambiguous. V was trimmed by 1 base and J by 9 bases, leaving 15 bases between them. The CDR3 consists of 15 residues. Germline CDR1 and CDR2: MNHEY and SVGAGI. DNA for the CDR3: TGTGCCAGCAGTTACTTTTTAGACTCTGGGAGGGAGCTGTTTTTT. Protein sequence: CASSYFLDSGRELFF.

V usage is TRBV5-4 and J usage is TRBJ2-7; weak D call: TRBD2 (5 bases). Germline V CDR1 and CDR2: SGHNT, YYREEE (reference sequence). The CDR3 is 13 residues long. Trimming stripped 1 base from V and 7 bases from J, with 12 bases between. CDR3 coding DNA: TGTGCCAGCAGCTTGTCGGGGTTGGGAGAGCAGTACTTC. Translated: CASSLSGLGEQYF. Using reference TRBV5-4 and TRBJ2-7 for the parts outside the CDR3, the full variable domain is ETGVTQSPTHLIKTRGQQVTLRCSSQSGHNTVSWYQQALGQGPQFIFQYYREEENGRGNFPPRFSGLQFPNYSSELNVNALELDDSALYLCASSLSGLGEQYFGPGTRLTVT.

The V and J genes are TRBV6-5 and TRBJ2-1; no reliable D call. V was trimmed by 9 bases and J by 10 bases, leaving 13 bases between them. CDR1 and CDR2 (germline): MNHEY, SVGAGI. CDR3 length equals 11 residues. The CDR3 nucleotides read TGTGCCAGTACCAGCCGGGCAGAGCAGTTCTTC. Amino acid sequence: CASTSRAEQFF.

The chain carries TRBV14 and TRBJ2-2; weak D call: TRBD2 (7 bases). Germline V CDR1 and CDR2: SGHDN, FVKESK. The CDR3 is made up of 18 amino acids. Trimming pared 1 base from V and 4 bases from J, leaving 19 bases between. CDR3 residues: CASSQVFGGARTTGELFF. DNA of the CDR3: TGTGCCAGCAGCCAAGTTTTTGGGGGGGCACGGACCACCGGGGAGCTGTTTTTT.

The chain is built from TRBV28 and TRBJ2-7, with D hard to call. This CDR3 contains 15 residues. The V end was cut by 4 bases, the J end by 0 bases, with 13 bases between. Germline-derived CDR1 and CDR2 are MDHEN and SYDVKM. The DNA for the CDR3 is TGTGCCAGCAGTTCCCCCGGTGCCAGCTCCTACGAGCAGTACTTC. Residues: CASSSPGASSYEQYF.

In this sample, this clone turned up a few times. The CDR3 is CASSFPGGGNYGYTF. CDR3 nucleotides: TGTGCCAGCAGTTTCCCAGGTGGGGGAAACTATGGCTACACCTTC. The chain employs TRBV28 and TRBJ1-2; D perhaps matches TRBD1 (5 bases). V was trimmed by 3 bases and J by 2 bases, leaving 13 bases between them. The V gene's germline CDR1 is MDHEN and CDR2 SYDVKM. The CDR3 is made up of 15 amino acids.

The V and J genes are TRBV4-1 and TRBJ2-3; 10 nucleotides match TRBD2. CDR1 and CDR2 (germline): MGHRA, YSYEKL. The CDR3 sequence is 18 residues long. V shed 3 bases, J shed 3 bases, and the junction held 12 bases outside the gene matches. The CDR3 nucleotides read TGCGCCAGCAGCCAGGACCTAAGCGGGGGGGCCGGGACAGATACGCAGTATTTT. It encodes CASSQDLSGGAGTDTQYF.

The J gene is TRBJ1-2, the V gene TRBV5-4; D not resolved. V gave up 0 bases and J gave up 0 bases, with 3 bases separating them. Germline CDR1 SGHNT, CDR2 YYREEE (reference sequence). CDR3 length: 13 amino acids. CDR3 sequence reads: CASSLVANYGYTF. The CDR3 DNA sequence: TGTGCCAGCAGCTTGGTAGCTAACTATGGCTACACCTTC. The variable domain in full, completed from reference TRBV5-4 and TRBJ1-2, reads ETGVTQSPTHLIKTRGQQVTLRCSSQSGHNTVSWYQQALGQGPQFIFQYYREEENGRGNFPPRFSGLQFPNYSSELNVNALELDDSALYLCASSLVANYGYTFGSGTRLTVV.

The rearrangement uses TRBV27 and TRBJ1-6, with TRBD1 matching over 9 bases. Germline values: CDR1 MNHEY, CDR2 SMNVEV (reference sequence). This CDR3 spans 16 amino acids. V shed 5 bases and J 6 bases; nucleotides not matched to a gene: 8. CDR3 coding DNA: TGTGCCAGCAGTCCCTTGGCACAGGGGGCTAATTCACCCCTCCACTTT. Amino acid sequence: CASSPLAQGANSPLHF.

V and J are TRBV6-4 and TRBJ2-1; TRBD2 agrees at 11 bases. In germline, CDR1 is MRHNA, CDR2 SNTAGT. Trimming took 3 bases from V and 6 from J; bases not matched to a gene: 1. The CDR3 consists of 14 residues. The CDR3 spells CASSDSGGANEQFF. The CDR3 nucleotides are TGTGCCAGCAGTGATAGCGGGGGGGCCAATGAGCAGTTCTTC.